This T cell receptor beta chain was documented in a study of OX40 agonist ivuxolimab in advanced cancers. At the level of the study: Given to patients was ivuxolimab, an agonistic anti-OX40 (CD134) antibody. Ivuxolimab, which patients received intravenously every 2 weeks, was dosed at 0.01 to 10 mg/kg. General study findings and limits: The 0.1-3.0 mg/kg partial responders had among the lowest clonal expansion. Researchers did not determine the expanded peripheral T cells' antigen specificity.

The method was immunoSEQ multiplex PCR; TCRdb's version includes in-frame clones alone and lacks a portion of them. The data show tens of thousands of clones, approximately 81% seen once. Looked up from germline, CDR1 is SGHVS and CDR2 is FQNEAQ. With 7 bases removed from V and 2 bases from J, the gap between germline ends came to 15 bases. The CDR3 runs 15 residues. As concerns this clone: Its target is unknown.

This sample comprised CD4+ or CD8+ T cells sorted from blood, obtained in a trial of the OX40 agonist ivuxolimab. The receptor comes from an adult with an advanced solid tumor such as melanoma, head and neck, liver or kidney cancer. The chain has TRBV7-8 and TRBJ2-1, with a tentative D call TRBD1 (5 bases). CDR3: CASTQGRATYNEQFF. For the CDR3, the DNA is TGTGCCAGCACCCAGGGCAGGGCCACCTACAATGAGCAGTTCTTC.